Following are 24 T cell receptor beta chains from one sample sequenced in a study of blood T cell repertoires in COVID-19. Profiled with immunoSEQ multiplex PCR; TCRdb holds only in-frame clones, not every one. Found here are fewer than 150,000 clones, more than 65% of them singletons; the top ten hold around 8%. Sequenced material: peripheral blood. The receptors come from a human donor in a cohort sampled during active COVID-19.

This chain joins TRBV9 and TRBJ1-3, with D unclear. Per germline, CDR1 SGDLS and CDR2 YYNGEE. V shed 1 base and J shed 8 bases, with 4 bases lying between them. This CDR3 has 11 amino acids. The CDR3 coding sequence is TGTGCCAGCAGCGTAAGCGACACCATATATTTT. Encoded protein: CASSVSDTIYF.

V gene TRBV29-1 combines with J gene TRBJ1-2; D call uncertain. CDR1 is SQVTM and CDR2 is ANQGSEA in the germline V gene. The CDR3 runs to 11 residues. Between the trimmed V and J ends, which lost 7 bases and 7 bases, there was a span of 13 bases. The CDR3 loop is CSAGNTLGYTF. The CDR3 region has the DNA TGCAGCGCCGGCAACACCCTTGGCTACACCTTC.

The chain recombines TRBV2 with TRBJ2-4; D uncertain. This CDR3 has 15 amino acids. The germline gives CDR1 SNHLY, CDR2 FYNNEI. The CDR3 reads CATSVTSGTKNIQYF. The CDR3 region has the DNA TGTGCGACCTCCGTCACGTCAGGAACCAAAAACATTCAGTACTTC.

The chain carries TRBV24-1 and TRBJ2-4, with 7 bases fitting TRBD1. The CDR3 is 14 amino acids. Germline lookup yields CDR1 KGHDR and CDR2 SFDVKD. V shed 3 bases and J 7 bases; nucleotides not matched to a gene: 5. The chain's CDR3 is CATSDTIRGNIQYF. CDR3 sequence (DNA): TGTGCCACCAGTGATACGATCAGGGGGAACATTCAGTACTTC.

V gene TRBV6-5 combines with J gene TRBJ2-2; 11 bases match TRBD1. Germline V gives CDR1 MNHEY, CDR2 SVGAGI. The CDR3 is made up of 15 amino acids. Germline trimming cut 6 bases from V and 7 bases from J; bases unmatched to any gene: 7. The CDR3: CASRSWGQGGGELFF. The DNA for the CDR3 is TGTGCCAGCAGGAGCTGGGGACAGGGGGGCGGGGAGCTGTTTTTT.

The chain employs TRBV29-1 and TRBJ2-7, with D perhaps TRBD2 (6 bases). Trimming shortened V by 6 bases and J by 2 bases, and 17 bases separated the two germline ends. The germline V gene encodes CDR1 SQVTM and CDR2 ANQGSEA. The CDR3 covers 14 residues. CDR3: CSVSRTGLPYEQYF. The CDR3 DNA reads TGCAGCGTCTCGCGAACAGGACTACCCTACGAGCAGTACTTC.

V is TRBV19 and J is TRBJ1-1; 7 bases agree with TRBD1. CDR3 size: 17 residues. V was clipped by 6 bases and J by 0 bases; unmatched bases: 13. Germline V gives CDR1 LNHDA, CDR2 SQIVND (reference sequence). The CDR3 DNA reads TGTGCCAGTAGCCCCCCGGGCAGGGGGGCCTTGAACACTGAAGCTTTCTTT. Translation gives CASSPPGRGALNTEAFF.

This clone was found many times. The chain couples TRBV4-1 to TRBJ2-1, with 11 bases lining up with TRBD1. J lost 10 bases, V lost 1 base, and 12 bases had no gene match. CDR3 size: 17 residues. Germline lookup yields CDR1 MGHRA and CDR2 YSYEKL. The CDR3, as DNA: TGCGCCAGCAGCCAAGGGGGCCTCGGGACAGGGGGATTAGAGCAGTTCTTC. Protein: CASSQGGLGTGGLEQFF.

The chain uses TRBV6-5 and TRBJ1-3; D is uncertain. CDR1 and CDR2 (germline): MNHEY, SVGAGI. The CDR3 covers 16 residues. Between the trimmed V and J ends, which lost 0 bases and 0 bases, there was a span of 9 bases. The CDR3 spells CASSYSSVRSGNTIYF. CDR3 nucleotide sequence: TGTGCCAGCAGTTACTCATCGGTTCGCTCTGGAAACACCATATATTTT.

The chain combines TRBV10-3 with TRBJ1-2; D perhaps matches TRBD1 (5 bases). The CDR3 has 12 residues. V lost 4 bases and J lost 2, with 5 bases in between. Germline values: CDR1 ENHRY, CDR2 SYGVKD. Here the CDR3 reads CAISGGNYGYTF. CDR3 in DNA: TGTGCCATCAGTGGGGGCAACTATGGCTACACCTTC.

The J gene is TRBJ2-3, the V gene TRBV9; 11 bases map to TRBD2. Germline-derived CDR1 and CDR2 are SGDLS and YYNGEE. The CDR3 loop spans 19 amino acids. With 1 base clipped from V and 3 bases from J, the junction kept 13 bases outside the gene matches. Here the CDR3 reads CASSVSLGVAGGPTDTQYF. The CDR3 DNA follows: TGTGCCAGCAGCGTATCCCTGGGGGTAGCGGGGGGGCCTACAGATACGCAGTATTTT.

This sequence joins TRBV6-1 and TRBJ1-2; 9 bases match TRBD1. Losses at the gene ends were 2 bases for V and 4 bases for J; bases not matched to a gene: 2. This CDR3 contains 14 residues. CDR1 MNHNS and CDR2 SASEGT come from the germline V gene. CDR3 region: CASSETGGGYGYTF. The DNA of the CDR3 is TGTGCCAGCAGTGAAACAGGGGGCGGCTATGGCTACACCTTC.

This clone is a singleton in its sample. The chain carries TRBV4-2 and TRBJ2-5; D is possibly TRBD2 (6 bases). V lost 1 base and J lost 7, with 25 bases in between. Germline V lookup: CDR1 LGHNA, CDR2 YNFKEQ. The CDR3 has 18 residues. For the CDR3, the DNA is TGTGCCAGCAGCCAAGGAGGAGTGGCGGGGACCCTCCGAGGGACCCAGTACTTC. Its protein product is CASSQGGVAGTLRGTQYF.

This clone has just one count. The genes are TRBV9 and TRBJ1-1; 7 positions match TRBD1. There are 15 residues in the CDR3. The ends lost 0 bases at V and 3 bases at J; junction bases unmatched: 5. The V gene's germline CDR1 is SGDLS and CDR2 YYNGEE. The CDR3: CASSVATGQYTEAFF. The DNA for the CDR3 is TGTGCCAGCAGCGTAGCTACGGGACAGTACACTGAAGCTTTCTTT.

This clone was seen once. V and J are TRBV9 and TRBJ1-3; a possible D gene is TRBD1 (5 bases). The CDR3 length is 15 residues. Per germline, CDR1 SGDLS and CDR2 YYNGEE. The V gene lost 4 bases and the J gene lost 2 bases, with 13 bases spanning the gap. The CDR3 DNA reads TGTGCCAGCAGCATCAGTGGCAGGGCTGGAAACACCATATATTTT. It specifies CASSISGRAGNTIYF.

The chain is built from TRBV11-1 and TRBJ2-3; no clear D. Trimming stripped 0 bases from V and 1 base from J, with 17 bases between. The CDR3 totals 18 residues. Germline V lookup: CDR1 SGHAT, CDR2 FQDESV (reference sequence). The CDR3 DNA sequence: TGTGCCAGCAGCTTAGCGCTAAAGTCTTTCGTGGGCACAGATACGCAGTATTTT. As protein: CASSLALKSFVGTDTQYF.

V and J are TRBV2 and TRBJ2-1, with D tentatively TRBD1 (5 bases). The CDR3 totals 13 residues. Trimming cost V 7 bases and J 5 bases, with 12 bases left between them. The germline gives CDR1 SNHLY, CDR2 FYNNEI. CDR3 region: CASNPGQHNEQFF. CDR3 nucleotide sequence: TGTGCCAGCAATCCAGGGCAGCACAATGAGCAGTTCTTC.

V usage is TRBV19 and J usage is TRBJ2-3; D not certain. The CDR3 is 15 residues long. V lost 4 bases and J 4 bases, leaving 15 bases between the germline ends. CDR1 and CDR2 (germline): LNHDA, SQIVND (reference sequence). Here the CDR3 reads CASSNPVSSPDTQYF. CDR3 sequence (DNA): TGTGCCAGTAGTAACCCAGTATCTTCCCCAGATACGCAGTATTTT.

This clone showed up just a few times. The genes are TRBV2 and TRBJ1-6; a possible D gene is TRBD1 (6 bases). Trimming pared 3 bases from V and 8 bases from J, leaving 20 bases between. The length of the CDR3 is 17 residues. Germline V gives CDR1 SNHLY, CDR2 FYNNEI. The CDR3 DNA sequence: TGTGCCAGCAGTGACGACTGGTCGACAGGCCTACATTCACCCCTCCACTTT. Translated, it gives CASSDDWSTGLHSPLHF.

This clone was detected only a few times. The chain combines TRBV6-5 with TRBJ1-6; D may be TRBD1 (6 bases). Germline CDR1 reads MNHEY; CDR2 reads SVGAGI. The V end lost 4 bases, the J end lost 14 bases, and 15 bases lay between the germline ends. The CDR3 length is 13 residues. The CDR3 here is CASSSNRDSALHF. The CDR3, as DNA: TGTGCCAGCAGTTCAAACAGGGATTCGGCCCTCCACTTT.

The chain has TRBV24-1 and TRBJ2-5; possibly TRBD1 for D (5 bases). CDR1 and CDR2 (germline): KGHDR, SFDVKD. V was clipped by 9 bases and J by 5 bases, with 18 bases between them. This CDR3 has 14 amino acids. CDR3 bases: TGTGCCACCGCAGGGTCCCCGGTGTGGGAGACCCAGTACTTC. This codes for CATAGSPVWETQYF.

The chain carries TRBV3-1 (or the pseudogene TRBV3-2) and TRBJ2-5; 9 bases map to TRBD2. With V trimmed by 3 bases and J by 2 bases, 10 bases remained unmatched. This CDR3 has 17 amino acids. CDR1 and CDR2 (germline): LGHDT, YNNKEL (reference sequence). CDR3 coding DNA: TGTGCCAGCAGCCATTACACCGTTAGCGGGGGACAAGAGACCCAGTACTTC. Amino acid sequence: CASSHYTVSGGQETQYF.

As to this clone: Other DNA sequences in the sample encode the same CDR3. The chain combines TRBV7-3 with TRBJ2-1; 7 nucleotides agree with TRBD1. This CDR3 is 14 amino acids long. J gave up 2 bases and V 2 bases, and 0 bases lay outside the gene matches. Germline V CDR1 and CDR2: SGHTA, FQGTGA. The CDR3 DNA reads TGTGCCAGCAGCTTAGGGACAGCCTACAATGAGCAGTTCTTC. The encoded protein is CASSLGTAYNEQFF.

The rearrangement uses TRBV30 and TRBJ1-1, with 8 bases that match TRBD1. CDR1 GTSNPN and CDR2 SVGIG come from the germline V gene (reference sequence). V trimming: 2 bases; J trimming: 3 bases; junction bases outside the gene matches: 17. CDR3 length: 18 residues. The CDR3 spells CAWSQIWTGSKLDTEAFF. CDR3 bases: TGTGCCTGGAGTCAAATTTGGACAGGGAGTAAGTTGGACACTGAAGCTTTCTTT.